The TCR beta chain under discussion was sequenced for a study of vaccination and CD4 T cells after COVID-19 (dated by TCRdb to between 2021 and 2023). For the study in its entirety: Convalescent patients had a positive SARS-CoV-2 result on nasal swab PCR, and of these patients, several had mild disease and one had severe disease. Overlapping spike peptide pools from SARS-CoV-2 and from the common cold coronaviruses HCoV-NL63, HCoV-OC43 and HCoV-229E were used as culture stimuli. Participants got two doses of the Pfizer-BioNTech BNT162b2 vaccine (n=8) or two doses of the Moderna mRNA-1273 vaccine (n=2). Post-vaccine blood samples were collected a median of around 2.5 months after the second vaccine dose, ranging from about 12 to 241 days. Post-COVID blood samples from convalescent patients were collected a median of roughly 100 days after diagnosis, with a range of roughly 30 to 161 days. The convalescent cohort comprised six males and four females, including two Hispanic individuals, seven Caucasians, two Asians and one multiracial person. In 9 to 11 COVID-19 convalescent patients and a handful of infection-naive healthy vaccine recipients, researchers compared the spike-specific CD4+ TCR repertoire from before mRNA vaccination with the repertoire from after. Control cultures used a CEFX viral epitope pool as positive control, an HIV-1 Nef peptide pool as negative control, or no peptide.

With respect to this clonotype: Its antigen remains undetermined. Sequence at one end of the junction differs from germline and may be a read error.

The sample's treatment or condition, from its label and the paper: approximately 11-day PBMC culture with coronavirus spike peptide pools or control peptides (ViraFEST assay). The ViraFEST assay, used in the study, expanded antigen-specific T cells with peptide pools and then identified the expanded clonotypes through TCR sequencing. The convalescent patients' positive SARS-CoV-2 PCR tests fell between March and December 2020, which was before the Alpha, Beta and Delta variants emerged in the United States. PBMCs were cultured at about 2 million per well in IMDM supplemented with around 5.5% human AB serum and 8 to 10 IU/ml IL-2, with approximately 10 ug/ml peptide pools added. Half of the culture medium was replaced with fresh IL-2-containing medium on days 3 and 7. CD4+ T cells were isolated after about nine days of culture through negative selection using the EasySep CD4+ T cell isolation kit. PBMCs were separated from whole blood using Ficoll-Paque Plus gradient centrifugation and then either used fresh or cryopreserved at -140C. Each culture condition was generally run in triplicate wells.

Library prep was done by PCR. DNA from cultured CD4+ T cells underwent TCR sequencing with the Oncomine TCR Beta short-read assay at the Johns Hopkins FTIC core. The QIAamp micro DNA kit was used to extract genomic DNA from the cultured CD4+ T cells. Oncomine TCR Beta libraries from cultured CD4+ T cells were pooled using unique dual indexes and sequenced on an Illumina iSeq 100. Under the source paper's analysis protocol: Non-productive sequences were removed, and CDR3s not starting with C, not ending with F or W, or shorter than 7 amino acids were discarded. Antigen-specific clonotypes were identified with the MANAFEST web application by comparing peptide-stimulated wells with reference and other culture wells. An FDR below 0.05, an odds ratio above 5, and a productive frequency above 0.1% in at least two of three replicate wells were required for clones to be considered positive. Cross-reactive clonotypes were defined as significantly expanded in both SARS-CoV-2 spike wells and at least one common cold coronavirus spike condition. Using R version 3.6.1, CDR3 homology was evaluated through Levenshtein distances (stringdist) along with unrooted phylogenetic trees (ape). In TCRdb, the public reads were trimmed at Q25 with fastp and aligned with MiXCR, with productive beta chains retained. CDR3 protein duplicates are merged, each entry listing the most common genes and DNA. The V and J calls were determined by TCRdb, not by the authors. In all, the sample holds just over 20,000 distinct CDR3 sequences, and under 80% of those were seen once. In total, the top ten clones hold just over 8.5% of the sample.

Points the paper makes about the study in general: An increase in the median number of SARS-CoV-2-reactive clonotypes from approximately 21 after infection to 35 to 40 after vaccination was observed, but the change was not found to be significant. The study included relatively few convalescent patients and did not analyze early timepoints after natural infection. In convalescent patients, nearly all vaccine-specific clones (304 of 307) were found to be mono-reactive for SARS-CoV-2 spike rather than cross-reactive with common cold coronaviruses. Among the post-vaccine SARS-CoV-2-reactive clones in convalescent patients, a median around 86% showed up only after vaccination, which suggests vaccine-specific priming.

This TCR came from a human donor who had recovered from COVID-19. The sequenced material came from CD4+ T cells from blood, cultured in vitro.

The CDR3 loop reads CASSYGDRPSF. The DNA sequence is TGTGCCAGCAGTTATGGGGACAGGCCCTCTTTT. The V gene is TRBV6-2 or TRBV6-3 and the J gene is TRBJ1-1; TRBD1 matches 8 bases in the middle. The CDR3, cysteine through phenylalanine, is 11 amino acids long. Only CDR3 DNA is held: 33 bases, read in frame from base 1. In the germline V gene, CDR1 corresponds to MNHEY and CDR2 to SVGEGT.